The source of this TCR beta chain is a study of cytomegalovirus exposure and HLA in healthy donors. Looking at the study overall: In an early release, HLA-typed donors contributed roughly 85 million unique TCR sequences. Study-level results: Some highly shared sequence variants likely arose as a pipeline artifact. Later analysis reportedly placed an Asian-associated ancestry cluster below the approximately 700-donor mean in N-insertions.

PCR employed 60 Vbeta and 13 Jbeta primers. The protocol was immunoSEQ multiplex PCR, while the TCRdb copy is restricted to in-frame clones and leaves out a portion. The table lists 200,000 or so clones, over 65% of them singletons. Note on this clone: As yet, its antigen is unknown.

Germline CDR1 reads MNHEY; CDR2 reads SVGAGI. This CDR3 contains 13 residues. V was shortened by 2 bases and J by 3 bases, with 7 bases between the two germline ends. This chain uses TRBV6-5 with TRBJ1-1; unclear D gene. The sequenced sample was PBMCs. The sequence derives from a boy younger than 10 in good health and CMV-seronegative. CDR3: CASSYGPDTEAFF. In nucleotides, the CDR3 is TGTGCCAGCAGTTACGGTCCGGACACTGAAGCTTTCTTT.